This record looks at one T cell receptor (beta chain) sequence and its context. These data are taken from a study of blood T cells in healthy people across ages. Study in general: Roughly one uniquely barcoded beta molecule per two T cells was captured.

With a J-beta primer mix and a sample-barcoded 5' primer, a second PCR ran about 6 to 11 cycles. TCRdb reanalysed the 5' RACE reads using MiXCR and keeps one entry per CDR3 protein. The sample has hundreds of thousands of distinct CDR3 sequences, roughly 40% seen once. Trimming pared 1 base from V and 2 bases from J, leaving 17 bases between. This CDR3 is built from 17 residues. Germline CDR1 SGHTA, CDR2 FQGNSA. Sequenced sample: blood. The chain links TRBV7-2 to TRBJ2-5, with D maybe TRBD1 (6 bases). The TCR originated in a man younger than 30 in good health. The CDR3 loop reads CASSLGPGTRVQETQYF. The CDR3 DNA is TGTGCCAGCAGCTTAGGACCCGGGACAAGGGTACAAGAGACCCAGTACTTC.